This T cell receptor (beta chain) derives from a study of identical twins listed by TCRdb under 2016. Background on the whole study: To test whether fetal clonotypes persist, the study used deep sequencing on TCR alpha and beta repertoires from monozygotic twins, unrelated adults of various ages, and cord blood. To rule out contamination, the twin experiments were replicated at different times with different library preparation protocols. The paper's findings and limits, for the study overall: In monozygotic twins, recombination models systematically underestimated out-of-frame TCR alpha sharing, but the models matched the sharing seen between unrelated individuals. Because the same donors could not be followed over many years, the conclusions relied on cross-sectional statistical analysis. Fewer insertions were carried by abundant cord blood beta clonotypes; a weaker similar trend was observed in young adult naive repertoires, while no such trend was observed in memory repertoires. Zero-insertion analyses could be partly confounded by invariant T cells such as MAIT and iNKT, although diverse VJ usage argued against such confounding for most clonotypes. The excess sharing between twins in beta out-of-frame sequences was weaker because fewer shared sequences reduced the signal-to-noise ratio. Compared with coincidental sharing between unrelated individuals, out-of-frame TCR alpha sequences shared between twins showed an excess of sequences with low generation probability.

The receptor library was made with 5' RACE. The sample was run on an Illumina HiSeq 2000. A universal primer binding site was introduced by template switching, and a unique molecular identifier was present in the final cDNA, enabling accurate counting of TCR cDNA molecules. Specific primers in the conserved constant-segment region were used to synthesize first-strand cDNA for TCR alpha and beta chains. To control for contamination, each cDNA library was double barcoded with a SMART-Mk sample barcode plus Illumina barcodes. TruSeq adapter sequences, together with Illumina sample barcodes, were added in two successive PCR steps. The TCR alpha and beta cDNA libraries were sequenced on the Illumina HiSeq platform using custom primers. On the authors' methods: MiGEC processed the raw reads to extract unique molecular identifiers, while MiXCR was used to determine the CDR3 positions. Recombination models were inferred per individual with the repgenHMM and IGoR tools using an EM algorithm. Shared clonotype analysis was performed with the tcR package in R, normalizing sharing by the product of cloneset sizes. To study raw recombination without the effects of thymic and clonal selection, out-of-frame nonproductive sequences were analyzed. The public reads were run again by TCRdb, first through fastp at Q25 and then through MiXCR, and only productive beta chains were kept. Rows with a matching CDR3 protein are joined into one entry that keeps the most common DNA and genes. TCRdb, rather than the study authors, made the V and J calls. In all, the sample holds 1.5 million to 2 million distinct CDR3 sequences, and about 31% of those were seen once. Jointly, the top ten make up about 0.25% of the sample.

Every donor was a healthy Caucasian. The CDR3 numbers 15 residues from cysteine through phenylalanine. The read is trimmed to its CDR3 DNA, 45 bases read in frame from base 1. Reading the germline V gene gives CDR1 MNHGY and CDR2 SVAAGI. Relative to germline, V is missing 2 bases and J is missing 4 bases, with 7 bases of the junction outside any gene match. Notes on this clonotype: Its cognate antigen has yet to be identified. It has no much larger one-base neighbor in the sample; base qualities were not kept.

The sample was cord blood. The source is a newborn girl in good health. The sequence links TRBV6-9 to TRBJ2-7, and 8 junction bases match TRBD2. The nucleotide sequence reads TGTGCCAGCAGTTATCACGGACTAGCCACTTACGAGCAGTACTTC. This sequence encodes CASSYHGLATYEQYF.